This entry is about one TCR beta chain. This CDR3 region has 14 residues. J gave up 3 bases and V 4 bases, and 3 bases lay outside the gene matches. Per germline, CDR1 SGHTA and CDR2 FQGTGA. Sequenced by immunoSEQ multiplex PCR; TCRdb stores in-frame clones only, minus some. Here the sample spans approximately 61,000 clones, approximately 90% being singletons. This entry is derived from a study of T cell changes during pregnancy in multiple sclerosis. The source was peripheral blood, collected after pregnancy. This chain connects TRBV7-3 to TRBJ2-1, with 7 bases aligning to TRBD2. The sequence came from a female donor in good health, enrolled as a control in a pregnancy study. The CDR3 DNA is TGTGCCAGCAGCTGGGAGGGCGGCTACAATGAGCAGTTCTTC. It encodes CASSWEGGYNEQFF.